The clone carrying this TCR beta chain was found many times. This sample was taken from a study of CD8 T cells in ankylosing spondylitis. TCRdb re-called the 5' RACE reads with MiXCR, one entry per CDR3 protein. The table lists 25,000 to 35,000 distinct CDR3 sequences, roughly 6.8% of them singletons. Germline CDR1 reads SGHRS; CDR2 reads YFSETQ. The CDR3 is 14 residues long. The germline V and J ends were trimmed by 0 bases and 8 bases, with 15 bases remaining between them. This sequence originates from a male donor with ankylosing spondylitis or in good health (not recorded which). V and J are TRBV5-1 and TRBJ2-7; tentatively, D is TRBD2 (6 bases). The sequenced material came from blood, either unsorted or a sorted T cell fraction (not recorded which). The CDR3 nucleotides read TGCGCCAGCAGCTTGGGTAGCGGCAGCGTTCAGCAGTACTTC. This sequence encodes CASSLGSGSVQQYF.